These 21 T cell receptor beta chains were all obtained from the same sample, sequenced in a study of T cell responses to AZD1222 COVID-19 vaccine. Profiled with immunoSEQ multiplex PCR; TCRdb holds only in-frame clones, not every one. The profile covers tens of thousands of clones, with more than 85% appearing a single time and 8% taken by the ten largest. This specimen consisted of peripheral blood, obtained 28 days after the second AZD1222 dose. Every receptor here comes from an adult who received the AZD1222 COVID-19 vaccine.

The chain combines TRBV4-3 with TRBJ1-2; 8 bases line up with TRBD1. V was clipped by 4 bases and J by 8 bases; unmatched bases: 12. Germline CDR1 LGHNA, CDR2 YSLEER. The CDR3 spans 15 residues. The CDR3 here is CASSRSRDRKRGYTF. CDR3 sequence (DNA): TGCGCCAGCAGCCGGTCCCGGGACAGGAAACGGGGCTACACCTTC.

The J gene is TRBJ1-2, the V gene TRBV29-1; 8 positions agree with TRBD1. V lost 4 bases to trimming and J lost 4 bases; unmatched junction nucleotides: 2. CDR3 length equals 12 residues. CDR1 is SQVTM, CDR2 ANQGSEA, per germline. CDR3 coding DNA: TGCAGCGTTGGGACAGGGTCCTATGGCTACACCTTC. Its protein product is CSVGTGSYGYTF.

The genes are TRBV9 and TRBJ2-7; 8 nucleotides agree with TRBD2. The germline gives CDR1 SGDLS, CDR2 YYNGEE. This CDR3 comprises 15 residues. The V segment lost 2 bases and the J segment 0 bases; nucleotides outside the gene matches: 4. CDR3 nucleotides: TGTGCCAGCAGCGTCCAAGCGGGGGACTCCTACGAGCAGTACTTC. It translates to CASSVQAGDSYEQYF.

The V gene is TRBV6-6, the J gene TRBJ2-7, with 10 positions matching TRBD1. Trimming took 3 bases from V and 4 from J; bases not matched to a gene: 3. The CDR3 contains 14 residues. Germline loops: CDR1 MNHNY, CDR2 SVGAGI (reference sequence). CDR3 region: CASSYGTGAYEQYF. The CDR3 DNA reads TGTGCCAGCAGTTATGGGACAGGGGCTTACGAGCAGTACTTC.

J is TRBJ2-1 and V is TRBV11-2; the match to TRBD2 covers 11 bases. The CDR3 is 19 amino acids. Losses at the gene ends were 5 bases for V and 2 bases for J; bases not matched to a gene: 14. The V gene's germline CDR1 is SGHAT and CDR2 FQNNGV. The CDR3 protein is CASSQPGLAANRPYNEQFF. The CDR3 DNA reads as TGTGCCAGCAGCCAGCCGGGACTAGCGGCCAACAGGCCCTACAATGAGCAGTTCTTC.

The V call is TRBV28, the J call TRBJ2-7; D unresolved. Trimming removed 3 bases at V and 7 bases at J, with 16 bases between. CDR1 and CDR2 from the germline V gene are MDHEN and SYDVKM. The CDR3 contains 14 residues. CDR3 sequence reads: CASSLGSPPWEQYF. CDR3 nucleotides: TGTGCCAGCAGTTTGGGGTCTCCTCCCTGGGAGCAGTACTTC.

The chain is built from TRBV5-8 and TRBJ2-7; 9 bases map to TRBD1. Looked up from germline, CDR1 is SGHTS and CDR2 is YDEGEE. The CDR3 length is 16 residues. Germline trimming cut 4 bases from V and 0 bases from J; bases unmatched to any gene: 8. The CDR3 region has the DNA TGTGCCAGCAGCGAGGGACAGGGCCGGGGCTCCTACGAGCAGTACTTC. It codes for CASSEGQGRGSYEQYF.

CDR3 DNA sequence: TGTGCCAGCAGTCGAAGGTCTGGGGTCGCCGGAAACACCATATATTTT. Translated: CASSRRSGVAGNTIYF. The genes are TRBV27 and TRBJ1-3; D remains ambiguous. V was shortened by 5 bases and J by 4 bases, with 18 bases between the two germline ends. The germline V gene encodes CDR1 MNHEY and CDR2 SMNVEV (reference sequence). The length of the CDR3 is 16 residues.

V and J are TRBV12-3 or TRBV12-4 and TRBJ1-5; D is possibly TRBD1 (5 bases). The CDR3 has 13 residues. Trimming stripped 3 bases from V and 8 bases from J, with 11 bases between. The CDR3 protein is CASSLGQGKPQHF. For the CDR3, the DNA is TGTGCCAGCAGTTTGGGGCAGGGTAAGCCCCAGCATTTT.

V usage is TRBV6-2 or TRBV6-3 and J usage is TRBJ2-6, with a tentative D call TRBD2 (6 bases). CDR1 is MNHEY and CDR2 is SVGEGT in the germline V gene. The CDR3 length is 15 residues. The ends were cut back, 4 bases at V and 0 bases at J, with 7 bases in the middle. DNA of the CDR3: TGTGCCAGCAGTTCCGGGGGCTCTGGGGCCAACGTCCTGACTTTC. Encoded protein: CASSSGGSGANVLTF.

The chain uses TRBV5-1 and TRBJ1-6, with 7 nucleotides matching TRBD1. Germline V gene lookup returns CDR1 SGHRS and CDR2 YFSETQ. J lost 7 bases, V lost 6 bases, and 7 bases had no gene match. The CDR3 runs 14 residues. The chain's CDR3 is CASTSGTENSPLHF. The CDR3 DNA sequence: TGCGCCAGCACCTCCGGGACAGAGAATTCACCCCTCCACTTT.

This clone came up once. The chain is built from TRBV28 and TRBJ2-7; tentative D call: TRBD1 (5 bases). This CDR3 has 14 amino acids. The V gene lost 3 bases and the J gene lost 0 bases, with 9 bases spanning the gap. From germline, CDR1 is MDHEN and CDR2 SYDVKM. For the CDR3, the DNA is TGTGCCAGCAGTTTTGAAGGACACTCCTACGAGCAGTACTTC. This encodes CASSFEGHSYEQYF.

The rearrangement joins TRBV6-4 to TRBJ2-1; 7 bases are a match to TRBD2. V trimming: 3 bases; J trimming: 3 bases; junction bases outside the gene matches: 5. Germline V CDR1 and CDR2: MRHNA, SNTAGT. The CDR3 contains 15 residues. CDR3 coding DNA: TGTGCCAGCAGTGAATCTAGCGGCGACTACAATGAGCAGTTCTTC. Translation gives CASSESSGDYNEQFF.

The chain carries TRBV14 and TRBJ2-6, with 7 bases lining up with TRBD1. The CDR3 contains 18 residues. Trimming cost V 4 bases and J 0 bases; bases outside gene matches: 9. The germline V gene encodes CDR1 SGHDN and CDR2 FVKESK. The CDR3 DNA follows: TGTGCCAGCAGCCCATTTACAGGGGCCCGCTCTGGGGCCAACGTCCTGACTTTC. Translation: CASSPFTGARSGANVLTF.

This clone was found once. The J gene is TRBJ1-1, the V gene TRBV19; tentatively, D is TRBD1 (5 bases). Germline CDR1 is LNHDA and CDR2 is SQIVND (reference sequence). Trimming stripped 8 bases from V and 2 bases from J, with 12 bases between. CDR3 size: 13 residues. The chain's CDR3 is CASWQGGNTEAFF. The CDR3 DNA sequence: TGTGCCAGTTGGCAGGGAGGCAACACTGAAGCTTTCTTT.

V usage is TRBV28 and J usage is TRBJ2-1; D possibly uses TRBD1 or TRBD2 (5 bases each). The CDR3 sequence is 13 residues long. The germline V and J ends were trimmed by 5 bases and 6 bases, with 11 bases remaining between them. The germline CDR1 and CDR2 sequences are MDHEN and SYDVKM. The CDR3 spells CASSVGTGNEQFF. CDR3 nucleotide sequence: TGTGCCAGCAGTGTGGGGACCGGCAATGAGCAGTTCTTC. Complete variable domain (other parts from reference TRBV28 and TRBJ2-1): DVKVTQSSRYLVKRTGEKVFLECVQDMDHENMFWYRQDPGLGLRLIYFSYDVKMKEKGDIPEGYSVSREKKERFSLILESASTNQTSMYLCASSVGTGNEQFFGPGTRLTVL.

This clone occurred once. The chain joins TRBV5-1 to TRBJ2-1; 8 positions match TRBD2. Germline V CDR1 and CDR2: SGHRS, YFSETQ. The CDR3 length is 15 residues. After removal of 0 bases from V and 4 bases from J, the junction contained 3 bases not matched to a gene. The CDR3 spells CASSLAGTSYNEQFF. Here the CDR3 DNA reads TGCGCCAGCAGCTTGGCAGGGACTAGTTACAATGAGCAGTTCTTC.

The J gene is TRBJ1-4, the V gene TRBV19; no reliable D call. The CDR3 totals 12 residues. V was trimmed by 5 bases and J by 6 bases, leaving 7 bases between them. Germline loops: CDR1 LNHDA, CDR2 SQIVND (reference sequence). Here the CDR3 DNA reads TGTGCCAGTAGTTTCCTGGATGAAAAACTGTTTTTT. Protein sequence: CASSFLDEKLFF.

The chain links TRBV7-6 to TRBJ2-5; TRBD1 agrees at 7 bases. V shed 4 bases and J 5 bases; nucleotides not matched to a gene: 10. Germline values: CDR1 SGHVS, CDR2 FNYEAQ. The CDR3 has 15 residues. DNA for the CDR3: TGTGCCAGCAGCTCAAAACAGGGGATGCGGGAGACCCAGTACTTC. Translated, it gives CASSSKQGMRETQYF.

This clone was recorded once. The CDR3 spells CATGTPLAFF. The CDR3 DNA reads TGTGCCACTGGGACACCTCTGGCTTTCTTT. The gene calls are TRBV19 and TRBJ1-1; D perhaps matches TRBD1 (6 bases). The germline CDR1 and CDR2 sequences are LNHDA and SQIVND (reference sequence). V gave up 10 bases and J gave up 11 bases, with 14 bases separating them. The CDR3 runs to 10 residues.

The chain combines TRBV28 with TRBJ1-2, with a weak D call TRBD1 (5 bases). This CDR3 has 14 amino acids. Germline CDR1 and CDR2: MDHEN and SYDVKM. V was shortened by 6 bases and J by 6 bases, with 17 bases between the two germline ends. This chain's CDR3 is CASSLSGRRDGYTF. DNA of the CDR3: TGTGCCAGCAGCCTATCGGGACGCAGGGATGGCTACACCTTC.